This entry describes one TCR beta chain. The target of this receptor is not known. Base qualities are not provided; no much larger clone lies one nucleotide away. Libraries were prepared through the immunoSEQ multiplex PCR assay. TCRdb stores this immuneACCESS table with in-frame sequences only. Part of the clones is absent; in the studies checked, under half of the shortfall reflects unresolved V genes, and no reason is known for the rest. The table for this sample lists 100,000 to 150,000 clones; 90% of them were counted only once. The biggest ten clones account for about 2.5% of the sample. The CDR3 numbers 18 residues from cysteine through phenylalanine. Only the CDR3 portion is preserved as DNA: 54 bases, with reading frame beginning at the first base. CDR1 SGHRS and CDR2 YFSETQ are derived from the germline V gene. The germline ends are 20 bases apart after V is trimmed by 0 bases and J by 4 bases.

The data are from a study of control samples from healthy donors and cancer patients (TCRdb year 2020). The receptor comes from a young man in good health. Source material: blood. The chain employs TRBV5-1 and TRBJ2-1; the D gene is not confidently resolved. The CDR3 protein sequence reads: CASSLVPLSSTIYNEQFF. At the DNA level, the sequence is TGCGCCAGCAGCTTGGTTCCGTTAAGCTCGACCATTTACAATGAGCAGTTCTTC.